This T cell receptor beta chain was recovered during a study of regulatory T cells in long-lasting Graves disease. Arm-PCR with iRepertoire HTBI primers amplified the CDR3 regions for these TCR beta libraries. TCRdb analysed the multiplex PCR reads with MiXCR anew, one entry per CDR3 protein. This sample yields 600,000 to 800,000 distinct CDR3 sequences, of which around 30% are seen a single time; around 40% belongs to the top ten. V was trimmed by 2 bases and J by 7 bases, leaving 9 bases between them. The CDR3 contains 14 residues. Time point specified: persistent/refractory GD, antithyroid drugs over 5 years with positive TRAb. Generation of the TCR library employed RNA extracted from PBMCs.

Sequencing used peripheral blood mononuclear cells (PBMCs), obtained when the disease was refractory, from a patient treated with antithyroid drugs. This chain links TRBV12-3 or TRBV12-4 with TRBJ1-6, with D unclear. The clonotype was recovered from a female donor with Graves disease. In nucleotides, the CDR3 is TGTGCCAGCAGTTTAAGACGGATCAATTCACCCCTCCACTTT. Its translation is CASSLRRINSPLHF.